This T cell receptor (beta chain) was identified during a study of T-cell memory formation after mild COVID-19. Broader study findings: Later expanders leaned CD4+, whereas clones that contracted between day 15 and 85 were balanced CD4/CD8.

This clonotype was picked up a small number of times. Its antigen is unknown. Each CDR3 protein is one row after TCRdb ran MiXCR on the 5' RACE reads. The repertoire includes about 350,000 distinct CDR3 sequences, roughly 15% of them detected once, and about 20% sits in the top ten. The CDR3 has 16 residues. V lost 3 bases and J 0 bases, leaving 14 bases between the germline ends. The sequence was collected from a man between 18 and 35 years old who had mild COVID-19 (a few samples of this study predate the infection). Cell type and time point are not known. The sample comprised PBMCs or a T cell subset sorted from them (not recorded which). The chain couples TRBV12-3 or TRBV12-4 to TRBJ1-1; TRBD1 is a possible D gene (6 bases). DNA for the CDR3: TGTGCCAGCAGTTTTTTTGGGGGGCATATGAACACTGAAGCTTTCTTT. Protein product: CASSFFGGHMNTEAFF.